This TCR beta chain was found in a study of tumor-infiltrating lymphocytes in primary liver carcinoma. Across the whole study: Resecting the tumor surgically was how the patients' primary liver carcinoma was treated. General observations from the study: Pairs of tumor regions overlapped more than tumor-adjacent and tumor-blood pairs did.

As for this clonotype: The target antigen is unknown. A much larger clone is a single base away; this may be a read error.

J gave up 8 bases and V 5 bases, and 2 bases lay outside the gene matches. The CDR3 covers 13 residues. Per germline, CDR1 ENHRY and CDR2 SYGVKD. A primer in the constant region served to generate TCR beta cDNA from approximately 500 ng of total RNA. Construction of TCR beta libraries relied on three successive nested multiplex PCR rounds employing slightly modified ARM-PCR. The study ran its first two PCR rounds for 9 to 10 cycles each, using TRBV1-TRBV30 forward primers and a C-beta reverse primer. TCRdb reprocessed the multiplex PCR reads via MiXCR and lists one record per CDR3 protein. The sample yields hundreds of thousands of distinct CDR3 sequences, 45% to 70% seen once. Unsorted whole blood supplied the RNA, and germline DNA was extracted too. Before the surgical procedure, roughly 4.3 milliliters of peripheral blood were collected.

This TCR came from a woman in her twenties or thirties with primary liver carcinoma and hepatitis B virus infection. Sequencing was performed on peripheral blood. This sequence joins TRBV10-3 and TRBJ2-6; TRBD1 matches 8 bases. The CDR3 spells CAISRDRTNVLTF. The CDR3 bases are TGTGCCATCAGTAGGGACAGGACCAACGTCCTGACTTTC.